These 24 T cell receptor beta chains share one sample of origin, sequenced in a study of identifying expanded T cells in peripheral blood. The repertoire was sequenced with immunoSEQ multiplex PCR; TCRdb's copy has only in-frame clones and lacks some. The sample yields roughly 100,000 clones, about nine tenths seen once. What was sequenced was blood. The source is a person aged 18 to 75 in good health.

The genes are TRBV5-1 and TRBJ2-2, with 9 bases matching TRBD1. Germline lookup yields CDR1 SGHRS and CDR2 YFSETQ. The trim removed 5 bases at V and 4 bases at J, leaving 9 bases unmatched. This CDR3 spans 16 amino acids. The CDR3 here is CASSMTGTGSTGELFF. DNA of the CDR3: TGCGCCAGCAGTATGACCGGGACAGGGAGCACCGGGGAGCTGTTTTTT.

This clone was counted only a few times. This rearrangement joins TRBV20-1 to TRBJ2-7; no firm D call. V lost 6 bases to trimming and J lost 3 bases, with 9 bases between them. This CDR3 region has 11 residues. The germline CDR1 and CDR2 sequences are DFQATT and SNEGSKA (reference sequence). The CDR3 loop reads CSARNSYEQYF. CDR3 nucleotide sequence: TGCAGTGCCCGGAACAGCTACGAGCAGTACTTC.

This clone is a singleton in its sample. The chain recombines TRBV2 with TRBJ1-5; no firm D call. CDR3 length equals 16 residues. Trimming pared 6 bases from V and 0 bases from J, leaving 15 bases between. Germline V gene sequence: CDR1 SNHLY, CDR2 FYNNEI. CDR3 in amino acids: CASRKRQEGSNQPQHF. The CDR3 DNA sequence: TGTGCCAGCAGGAAAAGGCAGGAAGGTAGCAATCAGCCCCAGCATTTT.

J is TRBJ1-2 and V is TRBV30, with D perhaps TRBD1 (6 bases). The CDR3 has 15 residues. The germline gives CDR1 GTSNPN, CDR2 SVGIG (reference sequence). The V end was cut by 4 bases, the J end by 2 bases, with 17 bases between. In DNA form, the CDR3 reads TGTGCCTGGATCGGGACAAGAACAAAGAACTATGGCTACACCTTC. It specifies CAWIGTRTKNYGYTF.

This chain links TRBV5-1 with TRBJ2-1; the D gene could be TRBD1 or TRBD2 (5 bases each). Per the germline V gene, CDR1 is SGHRS and CDR2 is YFSETQ. Deletions cut 3 bases from V and 9 bases from J, with 16 bases between. There are 14 residues in the CDR3. CDR3 loop: CASSWGSPALEQFF. CDR3 DNA sequence: TGCGCCAGCAGCTGGGGGTCCCCAGCGCTTGAGCAGTTCTTC.

The chain has TRBV28 and TRBJ1-5; no definite D call. The CDR3 contains 13 residues. The germline V gene encodes CDR1 MDHEN and CDR2 SYDVKM. V shed 5 bases and J shed 6 bases, with 11 bases lying between them. In nucleotides, the CDR3 is TGTGCCAGCAGTGAGACCCTAGGTCAGCCCCAGCATTTT. Protein: CASSETLGQPQHF.

The chain is built from TRBV19 and TRBJ1-5; TRBD1 matches 7 bases. This CDR3 is 16 amino acids long. The trim removed 7 bases at V and 0 bases at J, leaving 9 bases unmatched. Germline V CDR1 and CDR2: LNHDA, SQIVND (reference sequence). CDR3 sequence (DNA): TGTGCCAGTACCTGGGGACAGACATATAGCAATCAGCCCCAGCATTTT. Translated, it gives CASTWGQTYSNQPQHF.

The rearrangement uses TRBV6-6 and TRBJ1-1, with a tentative D call TRBD1 (5 bases). This CDR3 has 12 residues. The germline V gene encodes CDR1 MNHNY and CDR2 SVGAGI (reference sequence). Deletions cut 5 bases from V and 8 bases from J, with 12 bases between. The CDR3 sequence is CASSEGRSEAFF. CDR3 sequence (DNA): TGTGCCAGCAGTGAGGGACGGTCAGAAGCTTTCTTT.

The rearrangement joins TRBV6-1 to TRBJ2-1, with TRBD2 matching 8 bases. This CDR3 contains 17 residues. CDR1 is MNHNS and CDR2 is SASEGT in the germline V gene. With 3 bases clipped from V and 5 bases from J, the junction kept 12 bases outside the gene matches. The CDR3: CASSDKILAGLDNEQFF. The DNA for the CDR3 is TGTGCCAGCAGTGACAAGATCCTAGCGGGTCTAGACAATGAGCAGTTCTTC.

The chain couples TRBV5-6 to TRBJ2-3; the D is unclear. Trimming removed 2 bases from V and 0 bases from J, with 7 bases in between. The CDR3 runs to 14 residues. Germline CDR1 is SGHDT and CDR2 is YYEEEE. The CDR3 region is CASSFTVSTDTQYF. In nucleotides, the CDR3 is TGTGCCAGCAGCTTCACGGTGAGCACAGATACGCAGTATTTT.

Note on this clone: Other DNA sequences in the same sample also yield this CDR3. The V call is TRBV5-1, the J call TRBJ2-3; 9 positions agree with TRBD1. Germline V gives CDR1 SGHRS, CDR2 YFSETQ. The CDR3 spans 15 residues. The ends lost 4 bases at V and 1 base at J; junction bases unmatched: 4. CDR3 sequence: CASSLGQGGTDTQYF. The CDR3 DNA sequence: TGCGCCAGCAGCCTGGGACAGGGCGGCACAGATACGCAGTATTTT.

V gene TRBV21-1 combines with J gene TRBJ1-2; the D call of TRBD1 is as the table states it, not checked on the DNA. TRBV21-1 is annotated as a pseudogene. The CDR3 sequence is 14 residues long. The CDR3 sequence is CASSIRDRNYGYTF. CDR3 in DNA: TGTGCCAGCAGCATCCGGGACAGAAACTATGGCTACACCTTC.

V gene TRBV6-5 combines with J gene TRBJ1-2; TRBD1 might be the D (6 bases). The germline V gene encodes CDR1 MNHEY and CDR2 SVGAGI. V was pared by 5 bases and J by 4 bases, with 8 bases between. The CDR3 has 12 residues. CDR3 sequence: CASSPDSYGYTF. In DNA, the CDR3 is TGTGCCAGCAGTCCGGACAGCTATGGCTACACCTTC.

The chain joins TRBV6-1 to TRBJ1-4; possible D gene TRBD1, 6 bases. CDR1 is MNHNS and CDR2 is SASEGT in the germline V gene. This CDR3 has 15 amino acids. V was clipped by 0 bases and J by 5 bases, with 10 bases between them. In nucleotides, the CDR3 is TGTGCCAGCAGTGAAGCGGCCGGGGGCAATGAAAAACTGTTTTTT. Its translation is CASSEAAGGNEKLFF.

The chain links TRBV6-1 to TRBJ1-1; 8 bases are shared with TRBD1. The CDR3 length is 14 residues. Germline V gives CDR1 MNHNS, CDR2 SASEGT. After removal of 4 bases from V and 0 bases from J, the junction contained 1 base not matched to a gene. The CDR3 DNA is TGTGCCAGCAGTGCGGGACAGGTGAACACTGAAGCTTTCTTT. This codes for CASSAGQVNTEAFF.

V gene TRBV11-2 combines with J gene TRBJ2-1; 9 bases are shared with TRBD1. In germline, CDR1 is SGHAT, CDR2 FQNNGV. The trim removed 6 bases at V and 6 bases at J, leaving 6 bases unmatched. The CDR3 extends over 14 amino acids. CDR3 nucleotides: TGTGCCAGCAGGGTAGGGGACAGGGCCAATGAGCAGTTCTTC. It specifies CASRVGDRANEQFF.

In its sample, this clone was seen a few times. The chain combines TRBV30 with TRBJ2-7, with D perhaps matching TRBD1 (7 bases). Germline V gives CDR1 GTSNPN, CDR2 SVGIG (reference sequence). The CDR3 loop spans 13 amino acids. V lost 1 base and J 6 bases, leaving 13 bases between the germline ends. CDR3 nucleotides: TGTGCCTGGAGTGCCAGACAGGGAGGCGAGCAGTACTTC. The encoded protein is CAWSARQGGEQYF.

This chain links TRBV11-2 with TRBJ1-1; TRBD1 might be the D (5 bases). The CDR3 has 14 residues. Germline V gene lookup returns CDR1 SGHAT and CDR2 FQNNGV. Trimming pared 7 bases from V and 0 bases from J, leaving 12 bases between. The CDR3 bases are TGTGCCAGCACCGAGGGGCGTCTGAACACTGAAGCTTTCTTT. It encodes CASTEGRLNTEAFF.

The sample holds one count of this clone. The chain combines TRBV5-4 with TRBJ2-3; 11 nucleotides line up with TRBD2. Looked up from germline, CDR1 is SGHNT and CDR2 is YYREEE (reference sequence). The CDR3 runs 18 residues. V trimming: 0 bases; J trimming: 1 base; junction bases outside the gene matches: 7. CDR3 region: CASSLVGGTSGGTDTQYF. Written as DNA, the CDR3 is TGTGCCAGCAGCTTGGTAGGGGGGACTAGCGGAGGCACAGATACGCAGTATTTT. Full variable domain (rest looked up from reference TRBV5-4 and TRBJ2-3): ETGVTQSPTHLIKTRGQQVTLRCSSQSGHNTVSWYQQALGQGPQFIFQYYREEENGRGNFPPRFSGLQFPNYSSELNVNALELDDSALYLCASSLVGGTSGGTDTQYFGPGTRLTVL.

This clone was observed a single time. The chain uses TRBV7-6 and TRBJ2-7; D remains ambiguous. The germline V gene has CDR1 SGHVS and CDR2 FNYEAQ. This CDR3 contains 17 residues. V was pared by 1 base and J by 4 bases, with 20 bases between. The CDR3 sequence is CASSLELSQRLAYEQYF. The DNA of the CDR3 is TGTGCCAGCAGCTTAGAGCTGTCGCAAAGATTAGCATACGAGCAGTACTTC.

The chain uses TRBV15 and TRBJ1-2, with TRBD1 as a possible D gene (5 bases). The CDR3 is 14 residues long. Germline V CDR1 and CDR2: LNHNV, YYDKDF (reference sequence). V was trimmed by 0 bases and J by 6 bases, leaving 11 bases between them. The CDR3 loop is CATSRDRGADGYTF. CDR3 sequence (DNA): TGTGCCACCAGCAGAGATCGAGGGGCGGATGGCTACACCTTC.

The genes are TRBV19 and TRBJ2-1, with 8 bases lining up with TRBD1. The germline V gene encodes CDR1 LNHDA and CDR2 SQIVND (reference sequence). The CDR3 totals 15 residues. With 4 bases clipped from V and 4 bases from J, the junction kept 6 bases outside the gene matches. CDR3 sequence reads: CASSTGQGVYNEQFF. The CDR3 region has the DNA TGTGCCAGTAGTACCGGACAGGGAGTTTACAATGAGCAGTTCTTC.

This clone is a singleton in its sample. The V call is TRBV5-1, the J call TRBJ2-7, with a possible D match to TRBD2 (7 bases). The germline V and J ends were trimmed by 2 bases and 6 bases, with 27 bases remaining between them. Germline-derived CDR1 and CDR2 are SGHRS and YFSETQ. The length of the CDR3 is 18 residues. Here the CDR3 DNA reads TGCGCCAGCAGCTTTACGTACGGGGTATCAGCGGGACACGGCGAGCAGTACTTC. Translating it yields CASSFTYGVSAGHGEQYF.

This clone was seen more than once but under ten times. The chain combines TRBV30 with TRBJ1-2; 8 bases are shared with TRBD1. The V gene end was trimmed by 6 bases and the J gene end by 8 bases; junction bases not matched to a gene: 5. The CDR3 is 11 amino acids. Looked up from germline, CDR1 is GTSNPN and CDR2 is SVGIG (reference sequence). The CDR3 loop is CACDRGGGYTF. The CDR3, as DNA: TGTGCCTGTGACAGGGGAGGAGGCTACACCTTC. The whole variable domain, filled in from reference TRBV30 and TRBJ1-2, reads SQTIHQWPATLVQPVGSPLSLECTVEGTSNPNLYWYRQAAGRGLQLLFYSVGIGQISSEVPQNLSASRPQDRQFILSSKKLLLSDSGFYLCACDRGGGYTFGSGTRLTVV.